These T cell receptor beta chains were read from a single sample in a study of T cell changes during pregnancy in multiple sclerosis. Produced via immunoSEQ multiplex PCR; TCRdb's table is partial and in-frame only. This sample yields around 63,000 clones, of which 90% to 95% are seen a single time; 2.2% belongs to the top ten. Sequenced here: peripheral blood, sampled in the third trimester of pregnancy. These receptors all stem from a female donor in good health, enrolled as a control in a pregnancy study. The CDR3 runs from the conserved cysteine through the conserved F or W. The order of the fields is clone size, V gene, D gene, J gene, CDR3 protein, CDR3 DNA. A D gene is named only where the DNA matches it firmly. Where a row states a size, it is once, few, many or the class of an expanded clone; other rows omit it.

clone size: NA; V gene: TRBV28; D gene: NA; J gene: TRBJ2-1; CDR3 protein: CASRGGPYNEQFF; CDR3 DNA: TGTGCCAGCCGCGGAGGGCCCTACAATGAGCAGTTCTTC
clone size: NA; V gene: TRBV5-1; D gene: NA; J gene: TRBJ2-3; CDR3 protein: CASSGGPRADTQYF; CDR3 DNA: TGCGCCAGCAGCGGGGGCCCTAGGGCGGATACGCAGTATTTT
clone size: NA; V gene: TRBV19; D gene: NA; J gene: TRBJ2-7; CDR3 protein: CASSGQGFYEQYF; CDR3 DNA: TGTGCCAGTAGTGGGCAGGGTTTCTACGAGCAGTACTTC
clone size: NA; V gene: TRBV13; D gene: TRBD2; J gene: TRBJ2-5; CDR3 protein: CASSLGTSGKQETQYF; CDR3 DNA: TGTGCCAGCAGCTTAGGAACTAGCGGGAAACAAGAGACCCAGTACTTC
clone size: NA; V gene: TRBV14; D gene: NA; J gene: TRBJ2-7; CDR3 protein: CASSHPQGSRWPYEQYF; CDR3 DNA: TGTGCCAGCAGCCACCCCCAAGGTTCCAGGTGGCCCTACGAGCAGTACTTC
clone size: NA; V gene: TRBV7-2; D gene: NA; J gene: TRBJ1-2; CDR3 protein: CASSLLGHSGGYTF; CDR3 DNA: TGTGCCAGCAGCTTACTGGGACATTCAGGGGGCTACACCTTC
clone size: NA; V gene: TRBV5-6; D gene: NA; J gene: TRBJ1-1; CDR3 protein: CASSYYTGFAEAFF; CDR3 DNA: TGTGCCAGCAGCTATTATACAGGGTTCGCTGAAGCTTTCTTT
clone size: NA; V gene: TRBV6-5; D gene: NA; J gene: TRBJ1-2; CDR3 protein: CASSLVSSNYGYTF; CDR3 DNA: TGTGCCAGCAGTTTAGTATCCTCTAACTATGGCTACACCTTC
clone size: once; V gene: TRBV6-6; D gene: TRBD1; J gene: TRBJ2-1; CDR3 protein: CASSYSPDRGQFF; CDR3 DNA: TGTGCCAGCAGTTACTCCCCCGACAGGGGGCAGTTCTTC
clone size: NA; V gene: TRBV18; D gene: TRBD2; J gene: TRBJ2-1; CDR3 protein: CASSQTSGYNEQFF; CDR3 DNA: TGTGCCAGCTCTCAGACTAGCGGATACAATGAGCAGTTCTTC
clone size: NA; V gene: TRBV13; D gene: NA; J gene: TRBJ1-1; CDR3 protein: CASSFQGLNTEAFF; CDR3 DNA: TGTGCCAGCAGCTTCCAGGGCCTGAACACTGAAGCTTTCTTT
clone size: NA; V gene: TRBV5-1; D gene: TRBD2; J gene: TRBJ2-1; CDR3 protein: CASSLAFVYGTTHNEQFF; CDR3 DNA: TGCGCCAGCAGCTTGGCCTTTGTCTACGGGACTACACACAATGAGCAGTTCTTC
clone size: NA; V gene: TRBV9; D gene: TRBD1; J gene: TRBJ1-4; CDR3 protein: CASSPGGKLFF; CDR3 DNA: TGTGCCAGCAGCCCAGGGGGAAAACTGTTTTTT
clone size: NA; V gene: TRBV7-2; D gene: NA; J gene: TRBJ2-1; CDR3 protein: CASLGAPLQAEQFF; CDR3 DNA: TGTGCCAGCCTGGGCGCTCCTCTGCAGGCTGAGCAGTTCTTC
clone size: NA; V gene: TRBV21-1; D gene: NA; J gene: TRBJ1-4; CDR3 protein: CASSKATGSPNEKLFF; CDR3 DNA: TGTGCCAGCAGCAAAGCAACAGGGAGTCCTAATGAAAAACTGTTTTTT
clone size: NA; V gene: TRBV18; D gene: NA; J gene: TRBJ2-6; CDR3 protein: CASSPVISGANVLTF; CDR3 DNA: TGTGCCAGCTCACCAGTAATCTCTGGGGCCAACGTCCTGACTTTC
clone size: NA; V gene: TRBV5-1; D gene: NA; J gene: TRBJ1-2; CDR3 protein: CASSSGQGIYGYTF; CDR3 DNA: TGCGCCAGCAGCTCGGGTCAGGGCATCTATGGCTACACCTTC
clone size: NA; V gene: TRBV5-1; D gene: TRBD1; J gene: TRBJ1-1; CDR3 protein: CASSLVGQGMSDTEAFF; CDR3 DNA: TGCGCCAGCAGCTTGGTGGGACAGGGGATGTCGGACACTGAAGCTTTCTTT
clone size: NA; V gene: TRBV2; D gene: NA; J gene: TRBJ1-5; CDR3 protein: CASSRTPSNQPQHF; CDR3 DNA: TGTGCCAGCAGTAGGACTCCTAGCAATCAGCCCCAGCATTTT
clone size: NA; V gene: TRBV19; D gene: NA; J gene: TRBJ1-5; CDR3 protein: CASSSRGGSNQPQHF; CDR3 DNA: TGTGCCAGTAGTAGCAGGGGTGGAAGCAATCAGCCCCAGCATTTT
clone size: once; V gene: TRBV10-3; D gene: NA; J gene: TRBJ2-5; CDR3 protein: CAISEAGGQETQYF; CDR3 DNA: TGTGCCATCAGTGAGGCCGGCGGCCAAGAGACCCAGTACTTC
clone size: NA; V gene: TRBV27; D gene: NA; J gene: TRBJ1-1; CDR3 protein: CASSPRGELMNTEAFF; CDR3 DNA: TGTGCCAGCAGTCCCCGCGGGGAGCTTATGAACACTGAAGCTTTCTTT
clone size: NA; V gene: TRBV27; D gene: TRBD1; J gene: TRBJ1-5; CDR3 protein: CASSSGTGLAGSNQPQHF; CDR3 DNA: TGTGCCAGCAGTTCAGGGACAGGGCTCGCCGGAAGCAATCAGCCCCAGCATTTT
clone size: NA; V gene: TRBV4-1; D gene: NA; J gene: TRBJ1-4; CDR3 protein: CASSSRKGGNEKLFF; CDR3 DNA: TGCGCCAGCAGTAGCCGGAAAGGGGGTAATGAAAAACTGTTTTTT
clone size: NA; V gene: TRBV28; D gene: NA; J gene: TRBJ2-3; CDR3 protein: CASRGTSTDTQYF; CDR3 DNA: TGTGCCAGCAGGGGCACAAGCACAGATACGCAGTATTTT
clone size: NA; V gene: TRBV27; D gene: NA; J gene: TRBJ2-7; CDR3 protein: CASSPPDQPGEQYF; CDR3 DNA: TGTGCCAGCAGTCCTCCTGACCAGCCGGGTGAGCAGTACTTC
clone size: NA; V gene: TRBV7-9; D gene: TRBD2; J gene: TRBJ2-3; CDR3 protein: CASSSLAGAHTDTQYF; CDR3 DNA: TGTGCCAGCAGCTCGTTAGCGGGGGCTCACACAGATACGCAGTATTTT
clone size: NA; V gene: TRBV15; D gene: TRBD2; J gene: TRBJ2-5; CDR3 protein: CATSRGIGLAGAETQYF; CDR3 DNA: TGTGCCACCAGCAGGGGGATTGGACTAGCGGGAGCAGAGACCCAGTACTTC
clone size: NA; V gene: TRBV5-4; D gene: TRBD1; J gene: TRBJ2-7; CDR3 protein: CAITGVGQGYEQYF; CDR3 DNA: TGTGCGATTACAGGGGTGGGACAGGGATACGAGCAGTACTTC
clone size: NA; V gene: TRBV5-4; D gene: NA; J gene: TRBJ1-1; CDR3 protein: CASSRVGDNTEAFF; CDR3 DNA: TGTGCCAGCAGCCGGGTCGGGGATAACACTGAAGCTTTCTTT
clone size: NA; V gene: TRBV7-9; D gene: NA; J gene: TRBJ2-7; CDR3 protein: CASSSPGRREVDEQYF; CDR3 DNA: TGTGCCAGCAGCTCCCCCGGTCGCAGGGAGGTGGACGAGCAGTACTTC
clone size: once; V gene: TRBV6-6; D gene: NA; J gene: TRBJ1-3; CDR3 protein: CASSGFTGGGNTIYF; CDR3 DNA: TGTGCCAGCAGTGGTTTTACGGGCGGGGGAAACACCATATATTTT
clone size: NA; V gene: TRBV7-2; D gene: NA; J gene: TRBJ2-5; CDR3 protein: CASSFPGGETQYF; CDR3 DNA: TGTGCCAGCAGCTTCCCCGGAGGGGAGACCCAGTACTTC
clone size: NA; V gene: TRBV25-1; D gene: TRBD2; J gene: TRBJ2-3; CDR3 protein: CASRGTSGAATDTQYF; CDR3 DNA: TGTGCCAGCAGGGGGACTAGCGGGGCCGCCACAGATACGCAGTATTTT
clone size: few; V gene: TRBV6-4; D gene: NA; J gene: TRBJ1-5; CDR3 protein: CASSPTGGHQPQHF; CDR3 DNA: TGTGCCAGCAGCCCGACAGGTGGGCATCAGCCCCAGCATTTT
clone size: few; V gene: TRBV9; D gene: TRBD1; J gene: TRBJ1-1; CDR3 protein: CASSEGDRFTEAFF; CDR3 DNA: TGTGCCAGCAGTGAGGGGGACAGGTTCACTGAAGCTTTCTTT
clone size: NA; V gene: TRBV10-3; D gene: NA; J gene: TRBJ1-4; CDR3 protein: CAITSGGAGEKLFF; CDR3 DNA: TGTGCCATCACCTCGGGGGGGGCAGGAGAAAAACTGTTTTTT
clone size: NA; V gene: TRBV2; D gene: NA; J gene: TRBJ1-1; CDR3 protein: CASSDDRQDMNTEAFF; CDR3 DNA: TGTGCCAGCAGTGACGACCGACAGGACATGAACACTGAAGCTTTCTTT
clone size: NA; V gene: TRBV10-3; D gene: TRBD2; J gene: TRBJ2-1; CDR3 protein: CAISTRLAGGDNEQFF; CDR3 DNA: TGTGCCATCAGTACAAGACTAGCGGGAGGGGACAATGAGCAGTTCTTC
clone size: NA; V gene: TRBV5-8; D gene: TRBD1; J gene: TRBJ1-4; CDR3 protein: CASRRSTGRTNEKLFF; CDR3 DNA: TGTGCCAGCAGACGCTCGACAGGGAGAACTAATGAAAAACTGTTTTTT
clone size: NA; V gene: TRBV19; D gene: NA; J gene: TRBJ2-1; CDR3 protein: CASMLDRSSYNEQFF; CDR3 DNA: TGTGCCAGTATGCTCGACAGGAGCTCCTACAATGAGCAGTTCTTC
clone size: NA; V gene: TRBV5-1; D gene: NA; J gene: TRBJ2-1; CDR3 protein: CASSSGIGLNNEQFF; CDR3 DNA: TGCGCCAGCAGCTCGGGAATCGGACTAAACAATGAGCAGTTCTTC
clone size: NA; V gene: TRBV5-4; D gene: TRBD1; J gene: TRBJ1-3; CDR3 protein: CASSSQGAPAVAIYF; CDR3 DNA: TGTGCCAGCAGCTCCCAGGGGGCGCCTGCAGTCGCCATATATTTT
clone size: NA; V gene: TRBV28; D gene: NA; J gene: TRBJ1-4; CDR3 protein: CASSHRVLKRDANEKLFF; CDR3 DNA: TGTGCCAGCAGTCACAGGGTCCTGAAGCGGGACGCTAATGAAAAACTGTTTTTT
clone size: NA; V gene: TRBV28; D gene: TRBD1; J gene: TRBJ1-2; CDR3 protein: CASSLRTGLGYTF; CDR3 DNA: TGTGCCAGCAGTTTAAGGACAGGGCTCGGCTACACCTTC
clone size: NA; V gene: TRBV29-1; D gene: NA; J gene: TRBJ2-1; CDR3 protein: CSALSSYNEQFF; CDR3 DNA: TGCAGCGCTCTAAGCTCCTACAATGAGCAGTTCTTC
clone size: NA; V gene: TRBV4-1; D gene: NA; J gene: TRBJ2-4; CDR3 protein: CASSQGQARGGPSKNIQYF; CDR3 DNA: TGCGCCAGCAGCCAAGGACAGGCGAGGGGCGGGCCCTCCAAAAACATTCAGTACTTC
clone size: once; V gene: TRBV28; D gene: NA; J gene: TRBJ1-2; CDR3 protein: CASMPGGYGYTF; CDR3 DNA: TGTGCCAGCATGCCCGGGGGGTATGGCTACACCTTC
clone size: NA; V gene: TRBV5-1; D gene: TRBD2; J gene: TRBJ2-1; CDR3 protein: CASSWSGRAGPVEQFF; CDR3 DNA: TGCGCCAGCTCGTGGAGCGGGAGGGCCGGTCCGGTTGAGCAGTTCTTC
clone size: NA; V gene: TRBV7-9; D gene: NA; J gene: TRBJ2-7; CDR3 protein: CASSSRTASRVQYF; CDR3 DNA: TGTGCCAGCAGCTCCCGGACAGCCTCACGGGTGCAGTACTTC
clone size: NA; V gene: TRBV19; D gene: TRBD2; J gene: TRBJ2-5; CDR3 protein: CASTRLAGGRETQYF; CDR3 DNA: TGTGCCAGTACCCGGCTAGCGGGGGGGCGGGAGACCCAGTACTTC
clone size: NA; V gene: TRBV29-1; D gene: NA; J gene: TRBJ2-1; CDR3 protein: CSVDGLNIYNEQFF; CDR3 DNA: TGCAGCGTTGACGGACTCAACATCTACAATGAGCAGTTCTTC
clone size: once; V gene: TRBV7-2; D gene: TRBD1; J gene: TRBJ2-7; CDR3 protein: CASSRDRSGEQYF; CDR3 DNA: TGTGCCAGCAGCAGGGACAGGTCTGGCGAGCAGTACTTC